Sequencing of this TCR beta chain was carried out in a study of blood T cells in healthy people across ages. Overall study results and limits: Age showed a roughly linear inverse relationship with TCR beta diversity per million T cells. Diversity figures based on one million T cells were deemed too low. Naive CD4+ cells and diversity were both higher in long-lived donors than in aged donors.

With a J-beta primer mix and a sample-barcoded 5' primer, a second PCR ran about 7 to 12 cycles. TCRdb used MiXCR to reprocess the 5' RACE reads, holding one entry per CDR3 protein. This table has roughly 680,000 distinct CDR3 sequences, 49% appearing once. The CDR3 is 19 residues long. Trimming cost V 8 bases and J 0 bases, with 29 bases left between them. Germline V gene data show CDR1 as MNHNY and CDR2 as SVGAGI (reference sequence). This clonotype was observed many times. Its specificity is unknown. The TCR was taken from an older woman in good health. The gene calls are TRBV6-6 and TRBJ2-7, with D tentatively TRBD1 (6 bases). Sequencing was done on a sample of blood. The CDR3 coding sequence is TGTGCCAGCGGTAATTTCATGGAGACAGGATCCCCGAGCTCCTACGAGCAGTACTTC. Amino acid sequence: CASGNFMETGSPSSYEQYF.